The 18 T cell receptor beta chains reported below all come from one sample, sequenced in a study of a mutant IDH1 vaccine in newly diagnosed glioma. No antigen is known for these receptors. Measured with immunoSEQ multiplex PCR; TCRdb has only the in-frame clones, and not every one. The sample contains 45,000 to 65,000 clones, almost 65% of which appear only once. Time point in this sample: week 47, end of study. Doses comprised 300 ug of mutant IDH1 20-mer peptide each, plus topical imiquimod. The specimen comprised peripheral blood mononuclear cells (PBMCs), sampled from a glioma patient whose treatment included an IDH1 peptide vaccine. All receptors derive from a man aged 40-49 years with glioma. Some clones in this sample may be carry-over from other donors' samples.

The genes are TRBV4-1 and TRBJ1-1, with 7 bases fitting TRBD1. The CDR3 consists of 15 residues. The germline V gene has CDR1 MGHRA and CDR2 YSYEKL. Trimming took 3 bases from V and 8 from J; bases not matched to a gene: 12. The CDR3 reads CASSHLKGAGGEAFF. For the CDR3, the DNA is TGCGCCAGCAGCCATCTAAAGGGGGCAGGGGGGGAAGCTTTCTTT.

This clone was found a few times. The chain couples TRBV27 to TRBJ1-3, with unresolved D. The germline V gene has CDR1 MNHEY and CDR2 SMNVEV (reference sequence). The ends were cut back, 4 bases at V and 2 bases at J, with 15 bases in the middle. This CDR3 has 16 residues. As DNA, the CDR3 is TGTGCCAGCAGTTCCGGTACTTGGGCCACTGGAAACACCATATATTTT. The encoded protein is CASSSGTWATGNTIYF.

This clone was detected only a few times. This rearrangement joins TRBV18 to TRBJ1-1, with 7 bases aligning to TRBD1. The CDR3 runs 13 residues. The germline V gene encodes CDR1 KGHSH and CDR2 LQKENI. The V segment lost 4 bases and the J segment 6 bases; nucleotides outside the gene matches: 5. The CDR3 here is CASSQRQGPEAFF. As DNA, the CDR3 is TGTGCCAGCTCACAAAGACAGGGCCCTGAAGCTTTCTTT.

V and J are TRBV9 and TRBJ1-4; D uncertain. Trimming cost V 3 bases and J 3 bases, with 12 bases left between them. The CDR3 totals 15 residues. The germline gives CDR1 SGDLS, CDR2 YYNGEE. CDR3 sequence: CASSGREGANEKLFF. CDR3 coding DNA: TGTGCCAGCAGCGGCCGGGAAGGCGCTAATGAAAAACTGTTTTTT.

This clone occurred once. The chain links TRBV5-6 to TRBJ1-5, with TRBD1 identical over 9 bases. Trimming took 3 bases from V and 6 from J; bases not matched to a gene: 1. The CDR3 length is 13 residues. Per the germline V gene, CDR1 is SGHDT and CDR2 is YYEEEE. CDR3 coding DNA: TGTGCCAGCAGCTGGGACAGGGCTCAGCCCCAGCATTTT. Encoded protein: CASSWDRAQPQHF. The entire variable domain, with the rest obtained from reference TRBV5-6 and TRBJ1-5, is as follows: DAGVTQSPTHLIKTRGQQVTLRCSPKSGHDTVSWYQQALGQGPQFIFQYYEEEERQRGNFPDRFSGHQFPNYSSELNVNALLLGDSALYLCASSWDRAQPQHFGDGTRLSIL.

The rearrangement links TRBV4-1 to TRBJ1-5; 7 positions agree with TRBD1. Germline V gives CDR1 MGHRA, CDR2 YSYEKL. The V and J ends lost 0 bases and 4 bases, in that order; junction bases with no gene match: 6. This CDR3 has 16 amino acids. CDR3: CASSQETGQSNQPQHF. Written as DNA, the CDR3 is TGCGCCAGCAGCCAAGAAACGGGACAGTCGAATCAGCCCCAGCATTTT.

Comments on this clone: The junction shows a germline mismatch at one end, possibly a read error. The identical CDR3 is also encoded by other nucleotide sequences in the sample. V is TRBV30 and J is TRBJ1-2; no firm D call. Germline CDR1 GTSNPN, CDR2 SVGIG (reference sequence). This CDR3 contains 13 residues. The CDR3 DNA sequence: TGTGCCTGGAGTGTAAGCAGGAGATATGGCTATACCTTC. Translated: CAWSVSRRYGYTF.

The chain links TRBV5-1 to TRBJ1-6, with TRBD1 matching 8 bases. V was pared by 6 bases and J by 9 bases, with 8 bases of the junction left unmatched. In germline, CDR1 is SGHRS, CDR2 YFSETQ. This CDR3 comprises 14 residues. CDR3 loop: CASKAGGLSSPLHF. CDR3 in DNA: TGCGCCAGCAAGGCAGGGGGCCTTAGTTCACCCCTCCACTTT.

The V gene is TRBV2, the J gene TRBJ1-5; possibly TRBD1 for D (6 bases). Trimming took off 6 bases at V and 10 bases at J, with 19 bases between the two ends. The CDR3 runs 14 residues. The germline V gene encodes CDR1 SNHLY and CDR2 FYNNEI. DNA for the CDR3: TGTGCCAGCAGGCGGGACATCACTGGCAAACCCCAGCATTTT. This codes for CASRRDITGKPQHF. The whole variable domain, filled in from reference TRBV2 and TRBJ1-5, reads EPEVTQTPSHQVTQMGQEVILRCVPISNHLYFYWYRQILGQKVEFLVSFYNNEISEKSEIFDDQFSVERPDGSNFTLKIRSTKLEDSAMYFCASRRDITGKPQHFGDGTRLSIL.

This chain links TRBV30 with TRBJ2-3, with a possible D match to TRBD2 (5 bases). CDR1 and CDR2 (germline): GTSNPN, SVGIG (reference sequence). Deletions cut 2 bases from V and 0 bases from J, with 6 bases between. The CDR3 is 13 residues long. CDR3 in amino acids: CAWSTGSTDTQYF. The CDR3 DNA reads as TGTGCCTGGAGTACGGGGAGCACAGATACGCAGTATTTT. The full variable domain, its missing parts supplied by reference TRBV30 and TRBJ2-3, is SQTIHQWPATLVQPVGSPLSLECTVEGTSNPNLYWYRQAAGRGLQLLFYSVGIGQISSEVPQNLSASRPQDRQFILSSKKLLLSDSGFYLCAWSTGSTDTQYFGPGTRLTVL.

This chain connects TRBV7-2 to TRBJ2-2; 7 nucleotides match TRBD1. Germline V gene sequence: CDR1 SGHTA, CDR2 FQGNSA. There are 15 residues in the CDR3. The V segment lost 7 bases and the J segment 0 bases; nucleotides outside the gene matches: 5. CDR3 region: CASITDRSNTGELFF. In DNA form, the CDR3 reads TGTGCCAGCATTACGGACAGGTCGAACACCGGGGAGCTGTTTTTT.

This clone was picked up one time. V is TRBV5-6 and J is TRBJ1-4; D possibly corresponds to TRBD1 (6 bases). From germline, CDR1 is SGHDT and CDR2 YYEEEE. This CDR3 spans 14 amino acids. The V end lost 1 base, the J end lost 8 bases, and 12 bases lay between the germline ends. CDR3 DNA: TGTGCCAGCAGCTTGTGGGGGGCTAGGGAAAAACTGTTTTTT. It is translated as CASSLWGAREKLFF.

The chain links TRBV18 to TRBJ2-7; 9 bases agree with TRBD1. This CDR3 has 16 residues. Germline CDR1 KGHSH, CDR2 LQKENI. J lost 3 bases, V lost 3 bases, and 9 bases had no gene match. CDR3 loop: CASSPTTGTGIYEQYF. The CDR3 nucleotides read TGTGCCAGCTCACCTACTACCGGGACAGGGATCTACGAGCAGTACTTC.

The V gene is TRBV5-1, the J gene TRBJ1-1, with D possibly matching TRBD1 (5 bases). V was clipped by 4 bases and J by 1 base, with 14 bases between them. CDR1 and CDR2 from the germline V gene are SGHRS and YFSETQ. The CDR3 covers 15 residues. CDR3 sequence: CASSGGTFQNTEAFF. CDR3 coding DNA: TGCGCCAGCAGCGGCGGGACTTTCCAGAACACTGAAGCTTTCTTT.

This clone appeared a few times. The genes are TRBV2 and TRBJ1-6; D is uncertain. The germline V and J ends were trimmed by 8 bases and 6 bases, with 8 bases remaining between them. CDR3 size: 12 residues. The germline V gene encodes CDR1 SNHLY and CDR2 FYNNEI. The CDR3 region is CASSQINSPLHF. The CDR3 nucleotides are TGTGCCAGCTCCCAGATTAATTCACCCCTCCACTTT.

The chain has TRBV27 and TRBJ2-2; 7 bases are shared with TRBD1. Germline V gene sequence: CDR1 MNHEY, CDR2 SMNVEV (reference sequence). The V gene end was trimmed by 8 bases and the J gene end by 4 bases; junction bases not matched to a gene: 4. This CDR3 has 13 residues. For the CDR3, the DNA is TGTGCCAGCCTACAGGGGTTCACCGGGGAGCTGTTTTTT. As protein: CASLQGFTGELFF.

This chain links TRBV27 with TRBJ2-1; D possibly matches TRBD1 or TRBD2 (5 bases each). The CDR3 loop spans 17 amino acids. Germline V gives CDR1 MNHEY, CDR2 SMNVEV (reference sequence). The ends were cut back, 0 bases at V and 4 bases at J, with 16 bases in the middle. CDR3 loop: CASSLSAGTEIYNEQFF. The DNA of the CDR3 is TGTGCCAGCAGTTTATCCGCCGGGACGGAAATTTACAATGAGCAGTTCTTC.

This chain connects TRBV6-6 to TRBJ2-7; possible D gene TRBD1, 5 bases. Germline CDR1 reads MNHNY; CDR2 reads SVGAGI (reference sequence). Trimming shortened V by 5 bases and J by 6 bases, and 11 bases separated the two germline ends. The CDR3 consists of 12 residues. This chain's CDR3 is CASSRAGSEQYF. The CDR3 DNA is TGTGCCAGCAGTCGGGCAGGGTCCGAGCAGTACTTC.